Presented here are 18 T cell receptor beta chains from one specimen sequenced in a study of spatial heterogeneity in lung cancer. Time point: blood at routine non-recurrence follow-up after resection. MiXCR, run by TCRdb on the 5' RACE reads, gives a single entry per CDR3 protein. The profile shows more than 25,000 distinct CDR3 sequences, 5% to 6% of them singletons. This specimen consisted of PBMCs, obtained at follow-up. The receptors stem from a female donor with early-stage non-small cell lung cancer.

The sample holds many counts of this clonotype. The V gene is TRBV20-1, the J gene TRBJ2-5, with 9 bases lining up with TRBD2. CDR1 is DFQATT, CDR2 SNEGSKA, per germline (reference sequence). The V segment lost 0 bases and the J segment 4 bases; nucleotides outside the gene matches: 6. CDR3 length: 15 residues. The CDR3, as DNA: TGCAGTGCTAGAGATTCTAGCGGGGCCAGAGAGACCCAGTACTTC. Its protein product is CSARDSSGARETQYF.

This clonotype was seen repeatedly, ten times or more. The chain is built from TRBV9 and TRBJ1-1; TRBD1 is a possible D gene (6 bases). The CDR3 covers 14 residues. V shed 3 bases and J shed 2 bases, with 11 bases lying between them. Germline V gene sequence: CDR1 SGDLS, CDR2 YYNGEE. CDR3 in amino acids: CASSASGDNTEAFF. The CDR3 nucleotides read TGTGCCAGCAGCGCATCAGGGGATAACACTGAAGCTTTCTTT.

This clonotype has ten or more counts. The rearrangement uses TRBV3-1 and TRBJ2-2, with a possible D match to TRBD2 (6 bases). The V end lost 2 bases, the J end lost 1 base, and 14 bases lay between the germline ends. Germline V gene lookup returns CDR1 LGHDT and CDR2 YNNKEL (reference sequence). The CDR3 loop spans 17 amino acids. The DNA for the CDR3 is TGTGCCAGCAGCCAACCCGGGGGTAGCGGGAACACCGGGGAGCTGTTTTTT. Its translation is CASSQPGGSGNTGELFF.

This clonotype has just a few counts. CDR3 in amino acids: CASSDRTEYNEQFF. For the CDR3, the DNA is TGCGCCAGCAGTGATCGGACAGAATACAATGAGCAGTTCTTC. The chain links TRBV10-1 to TRBJ2-1; a possible D gene is TRBD1 (6 bases). The germline CDR1 and CDR2 sequences are WNHNN and SYGVQD (reference sequence). This CDR3 has 14 residues. Trimming took 3 bases from V and 4 from J, leaving 10 bases between them.

This clonotype has at least ten counts. The chain couples TRBV20-1 to TRBJ2-3, with D hard to call. The CDR3 has 18 residues. The ends were cut back, 0 bases at V and 0 bases at J, with 19 bases in the middle. CDR1 is DFQATT, CDR2 SNEGSKA, per germline (reference sequence). CDR3 coding DNA: TGCAGTGCTAGAGATCGTGTCCTCCAAGGTGGAAGCACAGATACGCAGTATTTT. It translates to CSARDRVLQGGSTDTQYF.

This clonotype was detected only a few times. The genes are TRBV6-5 and TRBJ1-4; a weak D match, TRBD1 (6 bases). Germline V gene data show CDR1 as MNHEY and CDR2 as SVGAGI. V lost 5 bases to trimming and J lost 10 bases, with 17 bases between them. The CDR3 extends over 14 amino acids. CDR3 nucleotides: TGTGCCAGCAGTGCCAGGGGAGCGGGCGGAAAACTGTTTTTT. Encoded protein: CASSARGAGGKLFF.

There are many counts of this clonotype. The CDR3 nucleotides are TGCGCCAGCAGCTTGGTGGGCCGGGCTGCAGATACGCAGTATTTT. Residues: CASSLVGRAADTQYF. The J gene is TRBJ2-3, the V gene TRBV5-1; D unresolved. V was trimmed by 0 bases and J by 4 bases, leaving 12 bases between them. The CDR3 loop spans 15 amino acids. Germline V gene data show CDR1 as SGHRS and CDR2 as YFSETQ.

This clonotype was seen only a few times. The V gene is TRBV28, the J gene TRBJ1-5, with 8 bases matching TRBD1. The CDR3 consists of 13 residues. In germline, CDR1 is MDHEN, CDR2 SYDVKM. DNA for the CDR3: TGTGTAGCAGGGGGCAGAGGAAATCAGCCCCAGCATTTT. Its protein is CVAGGRGNQPQHF.

This clonotype was found many times. The chain recombines TRBV27 with TRBJ1-6; D not resolved. The germline gives CDR1 MNHEY, CDR2 SMNVEV (reference sequence). The CDR3 has 18 amino acids. Trimming removed 3 bases from V and 0 bases from J, with 15 bases in between. CDR3 DNA: TGTGCCAGCAGTTTTACGGGAGGTGGGAGCTCCTATAATTCACCCCTCCACTTT. Translating it yields CASSFTGGGSSYNSPLHF.

There are many counts of this clonotype. This rearrangement joins TRBV7-6 to TRBJ2-1, with TRBD2 identical over 8 bases. Per germline, CDR1 SGHVS and CDR2 FNYEAQ. Trimming cost V 0 bases and J 8 bases; bases outside gene matches: 12. This CDR3 spans 17 amino acids. The CDR3 DNA follows: TGTGCCAGCAGCTTAGCGCGGGTTGGAGCGGGAGAGCATGAGCAGTTCTTC. This sequence encodes CASSLARVGAGEHEQFF. Full variable domain (remainder filled in from reference TRBV7-6 and TRBJ2-1): GAGVSQSPRYKVTKRGQDVALRCDPISGHVSLYWYRQALGQGPEFLTYFNYEAQQDKSGLPNDRFSAERPEGSISTLTIQRTEQRDSAMYRCASSLARVGAGEHEQFFGPGTRLTVL.

Only a few counts were recorded for this clonotype. The chain carries TRBV12-3 or TRBV12-4 and TRBJ1-2; no definite D call. Trimming shortened V by 10 bases and J by 1 base, and 10 bases separated the two germline ends. The CDR3 length is 12 residues. Written as DNA, the CDR3 is TGTGCCACCTCGTCGGATAACTATGGCTACACCTTC. Its translation: CATSSDNYGYTF.

This clonotype was found a few times. The chain employs TRBV6-5 and TRBJ2-7; 10 nucleotides align to TRBD2. With 7 bases clipped from V and 1 base from J, the junction kept 7 bases outside the gene matches. Germline V gene data show CDR1 as MNHEY and CDR2 as SVGAGI. This CDR3 is 15 amino acids long. The CDR3 region is CASTPAGGPSYEQYF. CDR3 DNA: TGTGCCAGCACACCAGCGGGAGGGCCATCCTACGAGCAGTACTTC.

This clonotype was picked up a small number of times. The chain has TRBV20-1 and TRBJ2-1, with D possibly TRBD2 on 6 matching bases. Trimming cost V 4 bases and J 6 bases, with 19 bases left between them. Germline V gene sequence: CDR1 DFQATT, CDR2 SNEGSKA (reference sequence). The CDR3 spans 15 residues. In DNA form, the CDR3 reads TGCAGTGCTAAAGGGACTTCCGGGGGTATCAATGAGCAGTTCTTC. It specifies CSAKGTSGGINEQFF.

This clonotype was detected ten times or more. This sequence joins TRBV7-2 and TRBJ1-2; D uncertain. Trimming pared 1 base from V and 8 bases from J, leaving 14 bases between. The germline CDR1 and CDR2 sequences are SGHTA and FQGNSA. CDR3 size: 14 residues. CDR3 in DNA: TGTGCCAGCAGCTTAGGGGAATTCCGGTCCGGCTACACCTTC. This encodes CASSLGEFRSGYTF.

The sample holds many counts of this clonotype. The chain has TRBV20-1 and TRBJ2-7; TRBD1 agrees at 8 bases. V lost 5 bases and J lost 2; bases outside the gene matches: 8. Germline loops: CDR1 DFQATT, CDR2 SNEGSKA (reference sequence). The CDR3 runs 14 residues. CDR3: CSASDRDPPYEQYF. The CDR3 DNA follows: TGCAGTGCTTCGGACAGGGACCCCCCCTACGAGCAGTACTTC.

This clonotype occurred many times. V and J are TRBV6-6 and TRBJ2-7; the match to TRBD1 covers 7 bases. The length of the CDR3 is 13 residues. The V and J ends lost 5 bases and 4 bases, in that order; junction bases with no gene match: 5. Germline V gives CDR1 MNHNY, CDR2 SVGAGI (reference sequence). Written as DNA, the CDR3 is TGTGCCAGCAGTCAGACAGGGTCTTACGAGCAGTACTTC. Translation: CASSQTGSYEQYF.

In its sample, this clonotype was seen many times. This CDR3 is CASRIPRGRGDTEAFF. The CDR3 DNA sequence: TGTGCCAGCAGGATACCCAGGGGGCGGGGAGACACTGAAGCTTTCTTT. The chain carries TRBV6-6 and TRBJ1-1; 8 bases agree with TRBD1. Trimming took 6 bases from V and 3 from J; bases not matched to a gene: 12. The CDR3 is 16 amino acids. Looked up from germline, CDR1 is MNHNY and CDR2 is SVGAGI (reference sequence).

This clonotype showed up many times. V gene TRBV6-5 combines with J gene TRBJ2-3; D remains ambiguous. V gave up 5 bases and J gave up 0 bases, with 3 bases separating them. The CDR3 has 12 residues. CDR1 is MNHEY, CDR2 SVGAGI, per germline. The CDR3 bases are TGTGCCAGCAGTCCCAGCACAGATACGCAGTATTTT. Protein: CASSPSTDTQYF.